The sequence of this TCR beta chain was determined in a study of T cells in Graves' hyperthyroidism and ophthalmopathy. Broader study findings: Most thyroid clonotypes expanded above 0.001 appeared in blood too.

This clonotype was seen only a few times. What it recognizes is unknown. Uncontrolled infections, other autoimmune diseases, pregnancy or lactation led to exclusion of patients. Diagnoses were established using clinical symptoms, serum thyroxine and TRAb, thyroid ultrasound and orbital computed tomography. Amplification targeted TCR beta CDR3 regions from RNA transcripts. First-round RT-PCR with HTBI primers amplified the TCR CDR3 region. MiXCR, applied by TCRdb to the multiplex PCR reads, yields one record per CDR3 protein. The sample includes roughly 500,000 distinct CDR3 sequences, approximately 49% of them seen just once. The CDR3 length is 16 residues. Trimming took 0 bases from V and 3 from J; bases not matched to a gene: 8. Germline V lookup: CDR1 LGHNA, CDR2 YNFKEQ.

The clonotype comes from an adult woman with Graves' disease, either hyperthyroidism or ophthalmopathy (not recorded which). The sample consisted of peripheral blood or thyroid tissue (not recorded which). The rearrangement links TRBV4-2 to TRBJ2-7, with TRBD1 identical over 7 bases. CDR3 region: CASSQEFGQGVYEQYF. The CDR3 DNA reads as TGTGCCAGCAGCCAAGAATTTGGGCAGGGGGTCTACGAGCAGTACTTC.